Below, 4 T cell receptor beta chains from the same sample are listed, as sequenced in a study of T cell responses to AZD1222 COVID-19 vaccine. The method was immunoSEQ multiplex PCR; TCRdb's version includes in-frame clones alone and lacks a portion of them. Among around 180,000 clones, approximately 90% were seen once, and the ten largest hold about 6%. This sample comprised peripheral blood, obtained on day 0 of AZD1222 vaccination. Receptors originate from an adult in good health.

In DNA, the CDR3 is TGCGCCAGCAGCCAAGACGGGGGAGCCGGGGCCAACGTCCTGACTTTC. Residues: CASSQDGGAGANVLTF. The chain joins TRBV4-3 to TRBJ2-6; possible D gene TRBD2, 6 bases. V shed 0 bases and J shed 4 bases, with 10 bases lying between them. Germline V gene lookup returns CDR1 LGHNA and CDR2 YSLEER. This CDR3 is built from 16 residues.

CDR3 region: CASSIVGAGANVLTF. The CDR3 DNA is TGTGCCAGTAGTATTGTAGGGGCTGGGGCCAACGTCCTGACTTTC. V and J are TRBV19 and TRBJ2-6, with D perhaps TRBD1 (5 bases). The V end was cut by 3 bases, the J end by 2 bases, with 8 bases between. This CDR3 contains 15 residues. Looked up from germline, CDR1 is LNHDA and CDR2 is SQIVND (reference sequence).

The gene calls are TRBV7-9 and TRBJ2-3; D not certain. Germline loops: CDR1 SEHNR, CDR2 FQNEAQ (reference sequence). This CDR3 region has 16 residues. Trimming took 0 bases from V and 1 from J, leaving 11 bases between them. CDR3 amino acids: CASSLAILSGTDTQYF. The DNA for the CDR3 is TGTGCCAGCAGCTTAGCGATCCTCAGCGGCACAGATACGCAGTATTTT.

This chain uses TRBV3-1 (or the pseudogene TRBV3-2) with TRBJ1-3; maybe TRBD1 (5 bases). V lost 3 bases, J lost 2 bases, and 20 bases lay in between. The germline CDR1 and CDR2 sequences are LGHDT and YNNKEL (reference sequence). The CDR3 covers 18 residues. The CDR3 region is CASSQGLGSGRTGNTIYF. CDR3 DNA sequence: TGTGCCAGCAGCCAGGGATTGGGCTCGGGACGGACTGGAAACACCATATATTTT.